This paragraph reports one T cell receptor beta chain. This sample stems from a study of T-cell reconstitution after alpha-beta-depleted transplantation in children. Trimming stripped 4 bases from V and 7 bases from J, with 20 bases between. The CDR3 spans 15 residues. Germline lookup yields CDR1 DFQATT and CDR2 SNEGSKA (reference sequence). It was with unique molecular identifiers that the TCRbeta library was prepared. TCRdb used MiXCR to reprocess the PCR reads, holding one entry per CDR3 protein. The table has some 500,000 distinct CDR3 sequences, about 31% seen once; the top ten hold 2% to 3%. Sequenced material: PBMCs from the stem cell graft donor, taken from the stem cell graft. The receptor's source is a human donor who donated a stem cell graft to a child with aplastic anemia. The gene calls are TRBV20-1 and TRBJ1-5, with D perhaps TRBD1 (5 bases). The DNA of the CDR3 is TGCAGTGCTACGCGAGACCCGGGACGAATACAGCCCCAGCATTTT. Protein sequence: CSATRDPGRIQPQHF.